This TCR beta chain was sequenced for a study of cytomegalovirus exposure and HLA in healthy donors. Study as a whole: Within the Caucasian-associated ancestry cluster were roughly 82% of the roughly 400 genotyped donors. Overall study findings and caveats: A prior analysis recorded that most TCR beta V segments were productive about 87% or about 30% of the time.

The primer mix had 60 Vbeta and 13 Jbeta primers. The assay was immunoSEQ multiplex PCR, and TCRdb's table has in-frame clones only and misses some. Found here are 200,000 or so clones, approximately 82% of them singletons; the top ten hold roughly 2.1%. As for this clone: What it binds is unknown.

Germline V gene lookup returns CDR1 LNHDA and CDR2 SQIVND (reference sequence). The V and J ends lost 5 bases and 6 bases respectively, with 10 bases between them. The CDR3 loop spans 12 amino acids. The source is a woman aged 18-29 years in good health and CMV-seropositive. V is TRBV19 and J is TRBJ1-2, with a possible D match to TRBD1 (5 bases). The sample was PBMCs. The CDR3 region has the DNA TGTGCCAGTAGTCAGGGTTTCGATGGCTACACCTTC. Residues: CASSQGFDGYTF.